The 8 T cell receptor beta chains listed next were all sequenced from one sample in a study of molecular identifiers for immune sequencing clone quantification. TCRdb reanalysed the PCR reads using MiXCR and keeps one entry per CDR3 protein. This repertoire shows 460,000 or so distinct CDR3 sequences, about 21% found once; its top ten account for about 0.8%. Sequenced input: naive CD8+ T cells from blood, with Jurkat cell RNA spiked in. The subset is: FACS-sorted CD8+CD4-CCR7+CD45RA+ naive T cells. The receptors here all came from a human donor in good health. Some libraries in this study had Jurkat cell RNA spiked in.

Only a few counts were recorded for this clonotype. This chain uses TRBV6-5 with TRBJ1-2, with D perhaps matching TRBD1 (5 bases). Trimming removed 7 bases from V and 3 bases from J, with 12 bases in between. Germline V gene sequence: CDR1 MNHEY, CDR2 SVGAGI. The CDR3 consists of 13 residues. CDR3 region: CASKPDRDYGYTF. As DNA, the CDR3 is TGTGCCAGCAAACCTGACAGAGACTATGGCTACACCTTC.

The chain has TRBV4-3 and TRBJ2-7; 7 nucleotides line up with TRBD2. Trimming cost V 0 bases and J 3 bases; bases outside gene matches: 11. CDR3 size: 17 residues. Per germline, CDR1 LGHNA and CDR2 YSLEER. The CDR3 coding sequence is TGCGCCAGCAGCCAAGATCACCCCGGGGGAGGGTACTACGAGCAGTACTTC. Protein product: CASSQDHPGGGYYEQYF.

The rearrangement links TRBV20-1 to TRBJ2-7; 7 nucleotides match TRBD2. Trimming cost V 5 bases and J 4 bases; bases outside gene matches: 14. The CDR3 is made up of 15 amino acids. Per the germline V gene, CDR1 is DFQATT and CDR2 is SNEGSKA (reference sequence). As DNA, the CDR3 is TGCAGTGCTCCGGAAGGGAGGGGATCTACTTACGAGCAGTACTTC. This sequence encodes CSAPEGRGSTYEQYF.

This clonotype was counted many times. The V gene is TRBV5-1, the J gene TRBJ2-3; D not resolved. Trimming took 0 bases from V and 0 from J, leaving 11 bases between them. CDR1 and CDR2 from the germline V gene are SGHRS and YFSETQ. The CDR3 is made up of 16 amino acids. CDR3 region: CASSLDVTLSTDTQYF. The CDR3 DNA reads TGCGCCAGCAGCTTGGACGTCACCTTAAGCACAGATACGCAGTATTTT.

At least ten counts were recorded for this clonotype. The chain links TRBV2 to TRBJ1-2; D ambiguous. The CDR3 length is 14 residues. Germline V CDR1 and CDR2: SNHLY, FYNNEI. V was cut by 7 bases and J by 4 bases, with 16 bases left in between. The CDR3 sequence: CASTVGQARYGYTF. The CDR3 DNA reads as TGTGCCAGCACGGTCGGGCAGGCACGCTATGGCTACACCTTC.

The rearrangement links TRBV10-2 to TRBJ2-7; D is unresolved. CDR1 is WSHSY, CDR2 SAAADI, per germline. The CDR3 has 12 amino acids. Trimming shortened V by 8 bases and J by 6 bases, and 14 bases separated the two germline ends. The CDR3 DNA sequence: TGCGCCAGCGGAACCTTGGTCTCCGAGCAGTACTTC. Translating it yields CASGTLVSEQYF.

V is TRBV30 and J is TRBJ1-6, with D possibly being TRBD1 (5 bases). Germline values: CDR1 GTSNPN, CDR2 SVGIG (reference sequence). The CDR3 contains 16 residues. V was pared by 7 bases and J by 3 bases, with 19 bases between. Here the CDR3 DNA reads TGTGCCTCGGACCTCCTCCGGGACCGCTATAATTCACCCCTCCACTTT. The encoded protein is CASDLLRDRYNSPLHF.

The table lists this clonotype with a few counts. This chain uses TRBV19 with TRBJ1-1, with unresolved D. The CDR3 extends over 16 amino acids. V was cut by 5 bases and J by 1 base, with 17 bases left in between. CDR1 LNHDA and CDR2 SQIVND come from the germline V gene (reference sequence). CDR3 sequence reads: CASSDRWQNKNTEAFF. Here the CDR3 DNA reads TGTGCCAGTAGTGATAGGTGGCAGAACAAGAACACTGAAGCTTTCTTT.